The 5 T cell receptor beta chains reported below all come from one sample, sequenced in a study of blood T cell repertoires in COVID-19. The assay was immunoSEQ multiplex PCR, and TCRdb's table has in-frame clones only and misses some. The sample consists of over 110,000 clones, 81% of them appearing once. The source material was peripheral blood. These receptors came from a human donor in a cohort sampled during active COVID-19.

CDR3 nucleotide sequence: TGTGCCAGCAGCGGGACAGCCCACTCTGGGGCCAACGTCCTGACTTTC. Its translation: CASSGTAHSGANVLTF. The V call is TRBV7-9, the J call TRBJ2-6; TRBD1 aligns across 7 bases. The CDR3 consists of 16 residues. Looked up from germline, CDR1 is SEHNR and CDR2 is FQNEAQ (reference sequence). The junction had 4 bases not matched to a gene; V was cut back by 5 bases and J by 0 bases.

The gene calls are TRBV6-2 or TRBV6-3 and TRBJ2-7; tentatively, D is TRBD2 (5 bases). The length of the CDR3 is 15 residues. Trimming removed 1 base from V and 4 bases from J, with 14 bases in between. The germline V gene has CDR1 MNHEY and CDR2 SVGEGT. CDR3 coding DNA: TGTGCCAGCAGTTACTTGGGCGGAGGTAAATACGAGCAGTACTTC. The encoded protein is CASSYLGGGKYEQYF.

The chain combines TRBV5-6 with TRBJ2-6; D is uncertain. Trimming shortened V by 0 bases and J by 0 bases, and 13 bases separated the two germline ends. Germline V gene data show CDR1 as SGHDT and CDR2 as YYEEEE. This CDR3 has 18 amino acids. This CDR3 is CASSLVGLSPSGANVLTF. CDR3 bases: TGTGCCAGCAGCTTGGTTGGGCTGTCTCCCTCTGGGGCCAACGTCCTGACTTTC.

The V and J genes are TRBV11-1 and TRBJ2-7, with TRBD2 matching over 10 bases. Germline lookup yields CDR1 SGHAT and CDR2 FQDESV (reference sequence). This CDR3 comprises 16 residues. The trim removed 5 bases at V and 4 bases at J, leaving 11 bases unmatched. The CDR3 bases are TGTGCCAGCAGCCGCTCCTCTAGCGGGGGACGGTACGAGCAGTACTTC. It translates to CASSRSSSGGRYEQYF.

V usage is TRBV6-4 and J usage is TRBJ2-7, with 7 bases identical to TRBD1. Germline CDR1 is MRHNA and CDR2 is SNTAGT. The CDR3 sequence is 17 residues long. The junction had 15 bases not matched to a gene; V was cut back by 3 bases and J by 4 bases. CDR3 in DNA: TGTGCCAGCAGTGATCCCTCCCTGGGACAGCGGAATTACGAGCAGTACTTC. Its translation is CASSDPSLGQRNYEQYF.